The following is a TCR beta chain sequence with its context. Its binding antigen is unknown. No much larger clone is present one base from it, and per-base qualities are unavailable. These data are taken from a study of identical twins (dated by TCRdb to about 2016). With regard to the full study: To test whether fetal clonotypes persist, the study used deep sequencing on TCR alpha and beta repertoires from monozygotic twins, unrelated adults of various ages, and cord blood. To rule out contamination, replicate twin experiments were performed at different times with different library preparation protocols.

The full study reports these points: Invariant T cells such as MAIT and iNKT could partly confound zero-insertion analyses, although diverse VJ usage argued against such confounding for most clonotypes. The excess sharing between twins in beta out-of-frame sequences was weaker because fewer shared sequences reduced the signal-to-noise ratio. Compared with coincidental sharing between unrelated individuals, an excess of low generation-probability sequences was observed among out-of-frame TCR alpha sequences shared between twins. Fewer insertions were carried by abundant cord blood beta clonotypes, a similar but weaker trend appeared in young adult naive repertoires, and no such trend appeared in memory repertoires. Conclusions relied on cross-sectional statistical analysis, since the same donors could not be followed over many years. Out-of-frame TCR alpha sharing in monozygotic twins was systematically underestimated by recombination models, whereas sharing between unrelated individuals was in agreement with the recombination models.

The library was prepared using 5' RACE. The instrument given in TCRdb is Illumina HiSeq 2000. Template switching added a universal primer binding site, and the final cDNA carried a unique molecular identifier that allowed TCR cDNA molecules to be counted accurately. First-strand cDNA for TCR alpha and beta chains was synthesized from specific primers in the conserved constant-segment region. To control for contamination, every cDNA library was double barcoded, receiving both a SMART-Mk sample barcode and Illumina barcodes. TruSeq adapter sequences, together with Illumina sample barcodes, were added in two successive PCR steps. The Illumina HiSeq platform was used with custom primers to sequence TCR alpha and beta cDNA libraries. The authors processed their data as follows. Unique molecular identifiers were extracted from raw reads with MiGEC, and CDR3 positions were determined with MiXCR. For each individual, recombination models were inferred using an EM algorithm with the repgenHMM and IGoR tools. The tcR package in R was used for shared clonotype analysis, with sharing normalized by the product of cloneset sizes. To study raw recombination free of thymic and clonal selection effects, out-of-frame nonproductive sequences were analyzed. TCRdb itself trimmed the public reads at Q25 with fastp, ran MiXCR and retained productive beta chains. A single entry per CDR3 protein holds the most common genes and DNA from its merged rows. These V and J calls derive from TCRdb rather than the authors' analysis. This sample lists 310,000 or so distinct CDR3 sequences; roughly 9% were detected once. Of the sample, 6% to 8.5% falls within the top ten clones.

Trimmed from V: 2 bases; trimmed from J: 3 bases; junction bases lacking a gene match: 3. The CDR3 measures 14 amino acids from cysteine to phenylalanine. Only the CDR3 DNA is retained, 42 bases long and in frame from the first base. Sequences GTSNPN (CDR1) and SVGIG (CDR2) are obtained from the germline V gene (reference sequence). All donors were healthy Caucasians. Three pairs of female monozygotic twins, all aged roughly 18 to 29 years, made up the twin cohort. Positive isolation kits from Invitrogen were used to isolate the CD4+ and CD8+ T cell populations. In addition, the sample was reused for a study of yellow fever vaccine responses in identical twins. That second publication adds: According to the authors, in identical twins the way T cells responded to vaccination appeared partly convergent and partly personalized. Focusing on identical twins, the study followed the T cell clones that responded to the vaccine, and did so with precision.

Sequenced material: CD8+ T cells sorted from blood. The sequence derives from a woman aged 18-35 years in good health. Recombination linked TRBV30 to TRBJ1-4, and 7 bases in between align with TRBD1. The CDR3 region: CAWSFQGANEKLFF. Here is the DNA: TGTGCCTGGAGTTTCCAGGGGGCTAATGAAAAACTGTTTTTT.